The present T cell receptor (beta chain) was sequenced within a study of blood T cell repertoires in COVID-19. The overall study: The United States, Italy and Spain were the sources of the acute and convalescent COVID-19 samples. In each case, the material was cDNA or gDNA derived from T cells, B-cell-depleted T cells, or PBMCs.

Original analysis: Using reference gene primer amplification, nucleated cell counts were estimated. The method was immunoSEQ multiplex PCR; TCRdb's version includes in-frame clones alone and lacks a portion of them. That table supplies the V and J calls and clone size; D and trimming were determined from the DNA. Among 140,000 or so clones listed, 88% were seen once. Per the germline V gene, CDR1 is SNHLY and CDR2 is FYNNEI. The CDR3 extends over 18 amino acids. Trimming pared 4 bases from V and 1 base from J, leaving 19 bases between. While infection was still active, Seattle patients were enrolled and then followed longitudinally.

The sequenced sample consisted of peripheral blood. The chain combines TRBV2 with TRBJ2-2; D unclear. The sequence derives from a human donor with COVID-19, enrolled during active disease. The donor label of this sample is uncertain. Here the CDR3 DNA reads TGTGCCAGCAGTGTCTCTAGGTCAAGGCTTTGGAACACCGGGGAGCTGTTTTTT. Protein: CASSVSRSRLWNTGELFF.